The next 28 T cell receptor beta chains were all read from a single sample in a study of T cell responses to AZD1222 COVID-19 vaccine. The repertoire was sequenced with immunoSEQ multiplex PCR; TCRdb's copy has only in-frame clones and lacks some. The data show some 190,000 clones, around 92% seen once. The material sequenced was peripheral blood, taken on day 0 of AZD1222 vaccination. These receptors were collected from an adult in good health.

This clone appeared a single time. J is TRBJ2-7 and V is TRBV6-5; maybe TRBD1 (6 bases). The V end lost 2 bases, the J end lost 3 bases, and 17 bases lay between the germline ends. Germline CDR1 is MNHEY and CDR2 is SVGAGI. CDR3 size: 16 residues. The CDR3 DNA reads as TGTGCCAGCAGTTACCGCCCGCCCGGGACACTCTACGAGCAGTACTTC. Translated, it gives CASSYRPPGTLYEQYF.

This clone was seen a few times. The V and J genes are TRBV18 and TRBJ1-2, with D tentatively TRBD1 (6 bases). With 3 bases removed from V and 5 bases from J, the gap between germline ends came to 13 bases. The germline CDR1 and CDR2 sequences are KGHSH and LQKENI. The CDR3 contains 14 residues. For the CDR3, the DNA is TGTGCCAGCTCACCCACGGACAGCCCTTATGGCTACACCTTC. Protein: CASSPTDSPYGYTF.

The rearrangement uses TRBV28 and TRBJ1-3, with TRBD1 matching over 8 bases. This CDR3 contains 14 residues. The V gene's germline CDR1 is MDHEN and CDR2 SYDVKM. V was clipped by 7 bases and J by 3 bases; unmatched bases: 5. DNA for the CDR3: TGTGCCAGCAACCGACAGGGGCTTGGAAACACCATATATTTT. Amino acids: CASNRQGLGNTIYF.

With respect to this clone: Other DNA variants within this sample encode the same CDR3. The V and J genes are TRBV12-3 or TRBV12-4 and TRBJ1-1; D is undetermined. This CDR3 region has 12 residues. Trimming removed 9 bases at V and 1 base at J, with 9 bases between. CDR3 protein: CASSPRNTEAFF. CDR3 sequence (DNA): TGTGCCAGTAGTCCGAGGAACACTGAAGCTTTCTTT.

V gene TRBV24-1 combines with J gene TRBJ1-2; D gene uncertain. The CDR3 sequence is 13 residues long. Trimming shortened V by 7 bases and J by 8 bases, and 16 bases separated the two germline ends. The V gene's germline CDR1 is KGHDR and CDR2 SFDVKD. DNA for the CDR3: TGTGCCACCAGCCCCGGCCGGGCGGGCGGCTACACCTTC. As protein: CATSPGRAGGYTF.

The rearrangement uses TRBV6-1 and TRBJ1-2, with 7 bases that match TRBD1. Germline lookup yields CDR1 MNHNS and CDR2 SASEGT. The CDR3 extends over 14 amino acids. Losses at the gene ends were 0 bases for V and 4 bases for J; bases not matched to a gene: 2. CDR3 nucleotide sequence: TGTGCCAGCAGTGAAGCGGGACAGTCCTATGGCTACACCTTC. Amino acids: CASSEAGQSYGYTF.

CDR3 residues: CASSKDRAETQYF. DNA of the CDR3: TGTGCCAGCAGCAAAGACAGGGCTGAGACCCAGTACTTC. This chain connects TRBV7-2 to TRBJ2-5, with TRBD1 identical over 7 bases. This CDR3 has 13 residues. Germline CDR1 is SGHTA and CDR2 is FQGNSA. V shed 5 bases and J 5 bases; nucleotides not matched to a gene: 5.

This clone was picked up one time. The CDR3 DNA reads TGTGCCAGTAGTATAGATTACACTAGATACACCGGGGAGCTGTTTTTT. Protein: CASSIDYTRYTGELFF. This chain joins TRBV19 and TRBJ2-2; D might be TRBD2 (5 bases). Trimming cost V 0 bases and J 3 bases, with 11 bases left between them. This CDR3 region has 16 residues. Germline CDR1 LNHDA, CDR2 SQIVND (reference sequence).

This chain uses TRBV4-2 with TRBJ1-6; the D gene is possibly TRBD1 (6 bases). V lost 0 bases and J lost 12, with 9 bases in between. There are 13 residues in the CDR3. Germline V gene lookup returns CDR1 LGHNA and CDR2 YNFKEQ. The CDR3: CASSQEQGRPLHF. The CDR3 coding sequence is TGTGCCAGCAGCCAAGAACAGGGAAGACCCCTCCACTTT.

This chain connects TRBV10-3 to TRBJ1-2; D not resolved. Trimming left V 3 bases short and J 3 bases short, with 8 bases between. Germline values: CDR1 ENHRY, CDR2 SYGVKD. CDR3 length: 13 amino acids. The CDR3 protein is CAISDRRDYGYTF. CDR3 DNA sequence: TGTGCCATCAGTGATCGTAGAGACTATGGCTACACCTTC.

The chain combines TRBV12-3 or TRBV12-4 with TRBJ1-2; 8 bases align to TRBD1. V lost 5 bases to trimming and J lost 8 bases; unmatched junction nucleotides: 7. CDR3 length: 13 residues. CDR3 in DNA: TGTGCCAGCAGTACTTCAGGGGGCCGGGGCTACACCTTC. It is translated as CASSTSGGRGYTF.

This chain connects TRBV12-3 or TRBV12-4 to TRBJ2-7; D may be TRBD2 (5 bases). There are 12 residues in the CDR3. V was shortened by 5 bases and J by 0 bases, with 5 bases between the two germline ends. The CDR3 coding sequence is TGTGCCAGCAGTCGGGACTCCTACGAGCAGTACTTC. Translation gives CASSRDSYEQYF.

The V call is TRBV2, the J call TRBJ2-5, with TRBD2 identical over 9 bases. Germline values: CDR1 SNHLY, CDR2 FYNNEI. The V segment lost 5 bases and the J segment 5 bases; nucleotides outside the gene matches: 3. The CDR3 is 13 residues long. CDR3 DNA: TGTGCCAGCAGTACGGCGGGGGGGGAGACCCAGTACTTC. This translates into CASSTAGGETQYF.

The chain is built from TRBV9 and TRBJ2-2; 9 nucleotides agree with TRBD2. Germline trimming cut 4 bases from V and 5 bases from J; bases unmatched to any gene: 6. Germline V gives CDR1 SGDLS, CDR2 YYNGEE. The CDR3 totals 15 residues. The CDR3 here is CASSPSGEKTGELFF. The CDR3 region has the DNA TGTGCCAGCAGCCCTAGCGGGGAAAAAACCGGGGAGCTGTTTTTT.

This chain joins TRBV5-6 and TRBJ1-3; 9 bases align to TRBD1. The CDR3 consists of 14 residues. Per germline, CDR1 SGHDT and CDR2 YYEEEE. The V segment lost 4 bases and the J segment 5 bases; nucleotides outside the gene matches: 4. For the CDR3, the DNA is TGTGCCAGCAGCCCAGGGACAGGGAGAAACACCATATATTTT. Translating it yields CASSPGTGRNTIYF. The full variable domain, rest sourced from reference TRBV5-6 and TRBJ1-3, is DAGVTQSPTHLIKTRGQQVTLRCSPKSGHDTVSWYQQALGQGPQFIFQYYEEEERQRGNFPDRFSGHQFPNYSSELNVNALLLGDSALYLCASSPGTGRNTIYFGEGSWLTVV.

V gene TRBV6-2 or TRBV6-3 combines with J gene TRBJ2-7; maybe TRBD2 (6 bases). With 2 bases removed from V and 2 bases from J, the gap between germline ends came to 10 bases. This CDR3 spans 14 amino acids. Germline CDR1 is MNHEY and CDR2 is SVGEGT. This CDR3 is CASSYRGWAYEQYF. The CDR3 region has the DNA TGTGCCAGCAGTTACCGGGGGTGGGCCTACGAGCAGTACTTC.

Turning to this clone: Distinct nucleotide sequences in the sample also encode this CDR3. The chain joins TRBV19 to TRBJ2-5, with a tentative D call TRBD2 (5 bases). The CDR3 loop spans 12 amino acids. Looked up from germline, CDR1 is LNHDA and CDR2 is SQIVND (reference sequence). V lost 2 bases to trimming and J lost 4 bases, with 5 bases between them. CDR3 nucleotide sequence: TGTGCCAGTAGTATACGGGGAGAGACCCAGTACTTC. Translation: CASSIRGETQYF.

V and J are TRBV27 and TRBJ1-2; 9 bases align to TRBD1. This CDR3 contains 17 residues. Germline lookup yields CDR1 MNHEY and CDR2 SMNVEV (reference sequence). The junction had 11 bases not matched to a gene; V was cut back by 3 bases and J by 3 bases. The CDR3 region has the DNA TGTGCCAGCAGTTTTGGTGGGACAGGGTCTTTCGACTATGGCTACACCTTC. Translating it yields CASSFGGTGSFDYGYTF.

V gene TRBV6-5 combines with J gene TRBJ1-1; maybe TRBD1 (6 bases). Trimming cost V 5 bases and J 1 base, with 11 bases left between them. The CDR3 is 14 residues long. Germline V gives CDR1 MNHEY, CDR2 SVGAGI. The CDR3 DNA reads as TGTGCCAGCAGTCCAGGACAGCGGAACACTGAAGCTTTCTTT. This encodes CASSPGQRNTEAFF.

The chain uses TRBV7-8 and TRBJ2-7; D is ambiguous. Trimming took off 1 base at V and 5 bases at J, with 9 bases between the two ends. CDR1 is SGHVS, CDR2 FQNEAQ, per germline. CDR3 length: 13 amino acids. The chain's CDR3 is CASSLGVLNEQYF. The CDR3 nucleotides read TGTGCCAGCAGCTTAGGGGTTTTGAACGAGCAGTACTTC.

CDR3 nucleotides: TGTGCCATCCCGGGGGGTTCTTATGGCTACACCTTC. Protein: CAIPGGSYGYTF. The chain joins TRBV2 to TRBJ1-2, with D perhaps TRBD1 (5 bases). This CDR3 region has 12 residues. Germline lookup yields CDR1 SNHLY and CDR2 FYNNEI. Trimming took 10 bases from V and 5 from J, leaving 14 bases between them.

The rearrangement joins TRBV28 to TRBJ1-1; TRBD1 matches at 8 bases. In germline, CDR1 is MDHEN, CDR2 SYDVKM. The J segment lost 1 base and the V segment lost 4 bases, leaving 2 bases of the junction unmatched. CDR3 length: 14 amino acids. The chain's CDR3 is CASSSGTGNTEAFF. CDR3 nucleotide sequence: TGTGCCAGCAGTTCAGGGACAGGGAACACTGAAGCTTTCTTT.

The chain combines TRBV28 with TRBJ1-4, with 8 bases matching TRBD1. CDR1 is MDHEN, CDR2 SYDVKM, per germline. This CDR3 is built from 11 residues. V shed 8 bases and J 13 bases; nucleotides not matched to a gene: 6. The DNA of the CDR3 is TGTGCCAGCGGGACCGGGACAGGACTGTTTTTT. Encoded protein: CASGTGTGLFF.

This chain's CDR3 is CASSLALGVRTETQYF. CDR3 nucleotide sequence: TGTGCCAGCAGCTTGGCCCTAGGTGTCAGGACAGAGACCCAGTACTTC. This chain connects TRBV5-6 to TRBJ2-5, with no clear D. The germline V gene encodes CDR1 SGHDT and CDR2 YYEEEE. V lost 0 bases and J 4 bases, leaving 16 bases between the germline ends. The CDR3 runs 16 residues.

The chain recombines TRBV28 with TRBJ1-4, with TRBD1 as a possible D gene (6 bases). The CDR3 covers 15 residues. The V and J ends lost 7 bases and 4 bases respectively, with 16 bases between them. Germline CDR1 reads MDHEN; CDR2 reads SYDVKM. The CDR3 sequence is CASNRRQGRNEKLFF. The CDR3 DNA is TGTGCCAGCAACCGGAGGCAGGGGCGTAATGAAAAACTGTTTTTT. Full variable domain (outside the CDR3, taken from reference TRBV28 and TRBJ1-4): DVKVTQSSRYLVKRTGEKVFLECVQDMDHENMFWYRQDPGLGLRLIYFSYDVKMKEKGDIPEGYSVSREKKERFSLILESASTNQTSMYLCASNRRQGRNEKLFFGSGTQLSVL.

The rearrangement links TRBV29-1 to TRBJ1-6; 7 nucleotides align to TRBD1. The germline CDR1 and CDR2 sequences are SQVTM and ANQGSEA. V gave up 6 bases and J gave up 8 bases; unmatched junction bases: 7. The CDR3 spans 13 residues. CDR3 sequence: CSVRETGYSPLHF. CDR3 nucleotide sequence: TGCAGCGTCAGGGAGACAGGGTATTCACCCCTCCACTTT. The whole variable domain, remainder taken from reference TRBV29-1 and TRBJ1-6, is SAVISQKPSRDICQRGTSLTIQCQVDSQVTMMFWYRQQPGQSLTLIATANQGSEATYESGFVIDKFPISRPNLTFSTLTVSNMSPEDSSIYLCSVRETGYSPLHFGNGTRLTVT.

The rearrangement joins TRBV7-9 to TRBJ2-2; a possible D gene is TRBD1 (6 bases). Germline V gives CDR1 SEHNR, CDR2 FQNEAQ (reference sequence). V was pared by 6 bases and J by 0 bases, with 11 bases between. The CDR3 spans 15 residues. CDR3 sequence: CASSSDRTNTGELFF. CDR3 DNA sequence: TGTGCCAGCAGTTCCGACAGGACGAACACCGGGGAGCTGTTTTTT.

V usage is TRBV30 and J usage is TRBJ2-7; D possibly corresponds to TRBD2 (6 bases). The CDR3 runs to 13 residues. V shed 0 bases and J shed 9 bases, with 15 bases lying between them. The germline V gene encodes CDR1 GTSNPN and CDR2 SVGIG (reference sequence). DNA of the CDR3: TGTGCCTGGAGTGTACAGCAAGCGGGCGGGCAGTACTTC. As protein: CAWSVQQAGGQYF.